These 5 T cell receptor beta chains came from one sample sequenced in a study of T cells after yellow fever vaccination. Using its own MiXCR run on the 5' RACE reads, TCRdb lists one record per CDR3 protein. The data show hundreds of thousands of distinct CDR3 sequences, roughly 8.7% seen once. The sequenced sample was PBMCs, obtained on the day of the first yellow fever vaccination. These TCRs come from a man aged 18 to 30 who received the YFV17D yellow fever vaccine.

The chain combines TRBV6-1 with TRBJ2-6, with TRBD1 identical over 9 bases. Germline CDR1 is MNHNS and CDR2 is SASEGT. V lost 6 bases and J lost 2; bases outside the gene matches: 5. This CDR3 is 16 amino acids long. This CDR3 is CASSRDRVPGANVLTF. The CDR3 DNA reads as TGTGCCAGCAGCCGGGACAGGGTTCCTGGGGCCAACGTCCTGACTTTC.

This clonotype was found many times. This chain connects TRBV6-5 to TRBJ1-1, with D maybe TRBD1 (6 bases). CDR1 and CDR2 (germline): MNHEY, SVGAGI. The ends were cut back, 2 bases at V and 7 bases at J, with 17 bases in the middle. The CDR3 runs to 15 residues. CDR3 nucleotides: TGTGCCAGCAGTTACCCTGGACAGCTTATTGGTGAAGCTTTCTTT. Residues: CASSYPGQLIGEAFF.

The CDR3 reads CASSRLAGGGGDTQYF. The CDR3 DNA follows: TGTGCCAGCAGCCGACTAGCGGGGGGCGGGGGAGATACGCAGTATTTT. The J gene is TRBJ2-3, the V gene TRBV4-2, with 13 nucleotides matching TRBD2. The CDR3 has 16 residues. V dropped 4 bases and J dropped 5; count of bases not matched to a gene: 6. Germline V gene data show CDR1 as LGHNA and CDR2 as YNFKEQ.

At least ten counts were recorded for this clonotype. V usage is TRBV7-2 and J usage is TRBJ2-2; D is unresolved. V was trimmed by 2 bases and J by 6 bases, leaving 10 bases between them. Germline V gives CDR1 SGHTA, CDR2 FQGNSA. The CDR3 runs to 14 residues. The CDR3 DNA follows: TGTGCCAGCAGCTTACAGTGGCATTCCGGGGAGCTGTTTTTT. It codes for CASSLQWHSGELFF.

This chain connects TRBV12-3 or TRBV12-4 to TRBJ2-2; 10 bases align to TRBD2. The CDR3 totals 18 residues. V shed 1 base, J shed 0 bases, and the junction held 5 bases outside the gene matches. The CDR3 loop reads CASSLGASGGSNTGELFF. In nucleotides, the CDR3 is TGTGCCAGCAGTTTAGGGGCTAGCGGGGGATCGAACACCGGGGAGCTGTTTTTT.